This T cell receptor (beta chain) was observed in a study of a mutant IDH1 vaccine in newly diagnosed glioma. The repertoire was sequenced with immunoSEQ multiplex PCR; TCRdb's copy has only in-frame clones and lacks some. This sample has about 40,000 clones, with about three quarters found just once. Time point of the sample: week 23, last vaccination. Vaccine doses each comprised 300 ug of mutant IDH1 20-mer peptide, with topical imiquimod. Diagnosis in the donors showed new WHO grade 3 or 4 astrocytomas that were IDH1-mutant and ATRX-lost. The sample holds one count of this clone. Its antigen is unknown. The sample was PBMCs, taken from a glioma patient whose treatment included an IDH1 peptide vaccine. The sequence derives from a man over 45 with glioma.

CDR3: CASSVPGTRPDTQYF. The CDR3 DNA is TGTGCCAGCAGTGTCCCGGGAACCCGGCCAGATACGCAGTATTTT. The chain is built from TRBV27 and TRBJ2-3; D might be TRBD2 (5 bases). Germline-derived CDR1 and CDR2 are MNHEY and SMNVEV (reference sequence). V was trimmed by 5 bases and J by 4 bases, leaving 16 bases between them. The CDR3 is made up of 15 amino acids.